This T cell receptor (beta chain) derives from a study of blood T cell repertoires in COVID-19 (dated by TCRdb to the early 2020s). Regarding the study in general: Samples from collaborators originated in the United States, Italy and Spain and spanned both the acute and convalescent phases of COVID-19. Where available, HLA class I and class II types were obtained from metadata supplied by the sample provider rather than from assay-based typing. The prospective study material was composed of cDNA or gDNA derived from T cells, B-cell-depleted T cells, or PBMCs. Sample metadata almost always included a de-identified subject ID, COVID-19 status, age in years and sex. The dataset comprised deeply sampled blood TCRbeta repertoires from subjects exposed to, actively infected with, or recovered from COVID-19. The repertoires were released in a freely available public database meant as a resource for research on the immune response to SARS-CoV-2. The samples were drawn from two sources: the first 160 participants of the ongoing ImmuneRACE study, and fewer than 1,500 subjects contributed by 6 global collaborators.

The germline V gene (reference sequence) provides CDR1 SGHNT and CDR2 YYREEE. Including the terminal cysteine and phenylalanine, the CDR3 comprises 16 residues. The kept DNA is CDR3 alone, 48 bases in frame from the first base. After removal of 0 bases from V and 3 bases from J, the junction retains 6 bases not matched to a gene. TCRbeta CDR3 regions were amplified from genomic DNA by means of the immunoSEQ Assay, a bias-controlled multiplex PCR. The paper's data handling went like this. The number of nucleated cells in each sample was estimated from the amplification of reference gene primers within the assay. To quantify the absolute abundance of each unique TCRbeta CDR3 rearrangement, sequence reads were collapsed and filtered. For each sample, productive Simpson clonality was calculated as the square root of Simpson's diversity index across productive rearrangements. TCRdb stores this immuneACCESS table with in-frame sequences only. Part of the clones is absent; in the studies checked, under half of the shortfall reflects unresolved V genes, and no reason is known for the rest. That table gives V, J and clone size, and the DNA gave D and trimming. In this sample the table shows approximately 410,000 clones, 86% of which occur a single time. The ten largest make up approximately 1.5% of the sample.

Collaborating institutions collected whole blood in K2EDTA tubes following their own protocols. For TCRbeta analysis, collaborators shipped samples in one of three forms: frozen whole blood, isolated PBMCs, or DNA extracted from either of those sample types. The investigation overall reported the following: Clinical and demographic metadata were provided uncurated, with the amount varying by source and participant.

Remarks on this clone: Its antigen is not yet known. No much larger clone exists at a distance of one base, and base qualities are not known.

The receptor's source is a woman in her twenties or thirties with active or convalescent COVID-19. The specimen sequenced was peripheral blood. This chain is built from TRBV5-4 and TRBJ1-2; 9 central bases correspond to TRBD1. CDR3 reads: CASSLAGTGLDYGYTF. The nucleotides read TGTGCCAGCAGCTTGGCCGGGACAGGGTTGGACTATGGCTACACCTTC.